Shown below are 15 T cell receptor beta chains from a single sample sequenced in a study of T-cell memory formation after mild COVID-19. TCRdb fed the 5' RACE reads into MiXCR, producing one record per CDR3 protein. The sample holds roughly 400,000 distinct CDR3 sequences, roughly 15% seen once. The sequenced sample was PBMCs or a T cell subset sorted from them (not recorded which). These receptors all come from a man younger than 35 who had mild COVID-19 (a few samples of this study predate the infection). Cell type and time point are not known.

The J gene is TRBJ1-3, the V gene TRBV6-5; D not certain. This CDR3 region has 16 residues. Trimming cost V 6 bases and J 1 base, with 16 bases left between them. Germline values: CDR1 MNHEY, CDR2 SVGAGI. The CDR3 sequence: CASRARASWSGNTIYF. The CDR3 DNA sequence: TGTGCCAGCAGAGCACGGGCCTCGTGGTCTGGAAACACCATATATTTT.

The sample holds many counts of this clonotype. The rearrangement joins TRBV20-1 to TRBJ1-2; D might be TRBD1 (5 bases). The V gene's germline CDR1 is DFQATT and CDR2 SNEGSKA (reference sequence). CDR3 length equals 13 residues. The germline V and J ends were trimmed by 5 bases and 6 bases, with 16 bases remaining between them. CDR3 residues: CSAVRVDINGYTF. DNA for the CDR3: TGCAGTGCTGTCAGGGTTGACATTAATGGCTACACCTTC.

This clonotype showed up just a few times. The rearrangement uses TRBV7-9 and TRBJ2-1, with D maybe TRBD1 (5 bases). Trimming removed 5 bases from V and 2 bases from J, with 22 bases in between. Per germline, CDR1 SEHNR and CDR2 FQNEAQ (reference sequence). The CDR3 has 18 residues. The CDR3 bases are TGTGCCAGCAGCCGATCTAAAGCTGGGGCTGCGCCCTACAATGAGCAGTTCTTC. Amino acids: CASSRSKAGAAPYNEQFF. The full variable domain, with the rest looked up from reference TRBV7-9 and TRBJ2-1, is DTGVSQNPRHKITKRGQNVTFRCDPISEHNRLYWYRQTLGQGPEFLTYFQNEAQLEKSRLLSDRFSAERPKGSFSTLEIQRTEQGDSAMYLCASSRSKAGAAPYNEQFFGPGTRLTVL.

This clonotype was seen more than once but under ten times. The V gene is TRBV6-5, the J gene TRBJ1-2; the D gene is possibly TRBD1 (5 bases). CDR1 and CDR2 (germline): MNHEY, SVGAGI. The CDR3 sequence is 15 residues long. Trimming pared 5 bases from V and 8 bases from J, leaving 21 bases between. DNA of the CDR3: TGTGCCAGCAGTAGCCCTACAGGACCAGCCGGGGGCTACACCTTC. Encoded protein: CASSSPTGPAGGYTF.

There are a few counts of this clonotype. The chain uses TRBV7-2 and TRBJ2-7; TRBD2 is a possible D gene (5 bases). The CDR3 is made up of 13 amino acids. Looked up from germline, CDR1 is SGHTA and CDR2 is FQGNSA. Trimming cost V 2 bases and J 4 bases, with 9 bases left between them. The CDR3 coding sequence is TGTGCCAGCAGCTTAAGCGGTCGGTACGAGCAGTACGTC. Protein sequence: CASSLSGRYEQYV.

This clonotype was recorded at least ten times. This sequence joins TRBV2 and TRBJ1-5; no clear D gene. From germline, CDR1 is SNHLY and CDR2 FYNNEI. The ends were cut back, 4 bases at V and 0 bases at J, with 4 bases in the middle. This CDR3 spans 13 amino acids. CDR3 nucleotide sequence: TGTGCCAGCAGTGGGGATAGCAATCAGCCCCAGCATTTT. Translation: CASSGDSNQPQHF.

This clonotype was seen just once. This chain's CDR3 is CASSEARGLSYSYNEQFF. The DNA for the CDR3 is TGTGCCAGCAGTGAAGCGAGGGGACTATCATACTCCTACAATGAGCAGTTCTTC. The chain is built from TRBV6-1 and TRBJ2-1; TRBD2 aligns across 7 bases. J was trimmed by 0 bases and V by 0 bases; bases with no gene match: 8. CDR1 and CDR2 (germline): MNHNS, SASEGT. The CDR3 totals 18 residues.

The chain links TRBV5-1 to TRBJ2-2; tentatively, D is TRBD1 (6 bases). The CDR3 is 17 amino acids. The V gene's germline CDR1 is SGHRS and CDR2 YFSETQ. V lost 1 base and J 0 bases, leaving 13 bases between the germline ends. CDR3 residues: CASSLPQGSANTGELFF. The CDR3 DNA follows: TGCGCCAGCAGCTTGCCACAGGGTTCCGCGAACACCGGGGAGCTGTTTTTT.

V gene TRBV7-8 combines with J gene TRBJ1-5; D call uncertain. V lost 5 bases and J 6 bases, leaving 17 bases between the germline ends. Germline CDR1 and CDR2: SGHVS and FQNEAQ. CDR3 length: 15 amino acids. This chain's CDR3 is CASSKTEGITQPQHF. As DNA, the CDR3 is TGTGCCAGCAGCAAAACCGAGGGTATCACTCAGCCCCAGCATTTT.

V usage is TRBV7-9 and J usage is TRBJ2-1; D perhaps matches TRBD2 (6 bases). CDR1 and CDR2 (germline): SEHNR, FQNEAQ (reference sequence). Between the trimmed V and J ends, which lost 7 bases and 4 bases, there was a span of 14 bases. The CDR3 has 14 amino acids. CDR3 DNA sequence: TGTGCCAGCACCGACGGGGGAGCTTACAATGAGCAGTTCTTC. Amino acid sequence: CASTDGGAYNEQFF.

The V call is TRBV9, the J call TRBJ2-3; perhaps D is TRBD1 or TRBD2 (5 bases each). From germline, CDR1 is SGDLS and CDR2 YYNGEE. Trimming stripped 0 bases from V and 0 bases from J, with 11 bases between. The CDR3 spans 16 residues. CDR3 amino acids: CASSVGRGLSTDTQYF. The CDR3, as DNA: TGTGCCAGCAGCGTAGGCCGGGGCCTTAGCACAGATACGCAGTATTTT.

V usage is TRBV5-4 and J usage is TRBJ2-2; D uncertain. Trimming took off 1 base at V and 0 bases at J, with 10 bases between the two ends. The length of the CDR3 is 16 residues. Per germline, CDR1 SGHNT and CDR2 YYREEE (reference sequence). In DNA, the CDR3 is TGTGCCAGCAGCTTGTCTTCATACGCGAACACCGGGGAGCTGTTTTTT. It specifies CASSLSSYANTGELFF.

This clonotype has more than one count but fewer than ten. The V call is TRBV20-1, the J call TRBJ2-3, with D unclear. The V end lost 6 bases, the J end lost 2 bases, and 15 bases lay between the germline ends. Germline V gene lookup returns CDR1 DFQATT and CDR2 SNEGSKA (reference sequence). This CDR3 is built from 14 residues. CDR3 protein: CSAQPAGVTDTQYF. In DNA form, the CDR3 reads TGCAGTGCCCAACCCGCCGGAGTCACAGATACGCAGTATTTT.

This clonotype has a handful of counts. V is TRBV12-3 or TRBV12-4 and J is TRBJ2-1; TRBD2 aligns across 11 bases. CDR3 size: 13 residues. V shed 6 bases, J shed 7 bases, and the junction held 2 bases outside the gene matches. The CDR3 sequence: CASRGTSGNEQFF. In DNA, the CDR3 is TGTGCCAGCAGGGGGACTAGCGGAAATGAGCAGTTCTTC.

This clonotype was seen only a few times. The chain couples TRBV29-1 to TRBJ2-2; 8 nucleotides agree with TRBD1. This CDR3 has 16 amino acids. V lost 0 bases to trimming and J lost 3 bases; unmatched junction nucleotides: 6. Germline CDR1 SQVTM, CDR2 ANQGSEA. The CDR3 bases are TGCAGCGTTGAAGATGTGACAGGGGTACACACCGGGGAGCTGTTTTTT. Protein sequence: CSVEDVTGVHTGELFF.